The subject of this entry is one T cell receptor (beta chain). This clone occurred a few times. Its antigen is not yet known. Base qualities are not provided; no much larger clone lies one nucleotide away. These data belong to a study of T cell responses to AZD1222 COVID-19 vaccine (dated by TCRdb to 2020 to 2023). As for the study more broadly: TCR sequencing was performed for roughly 250 trial participants, of whom roughly 200 were given two doses of AZD1222 and roughly 25 were given two doses of MenACWY control vaccine. Trial participants were enrolled by age into subgroups of 18-55, 56-69 and 70-plus years, and about 150, 27 and 61 TCR-sequenced participants, respectively, were included in these subgroups.

The CDR3 regions of human TCRbeta chains were analyzed by immunosequencing. In the authors' own workflow: Repertoire TCRs were matched against a reference library of SARS-CoV-2-specific TCRs generated with the MIRA antigen-specificity platform. Breadth was defined as the fraction of unique TCRs that were SARS-CoV-2-associated, and depth was defined as the fraction of total T cells that were SARS-CoV-2-associated. Using the MIRA data, each spike-specific TCR was assigned both to the spike region to which the TCR was reactive and to a CD4 or CD8 class. Log10-transformed breadth and depth values were compared by one-way ANOVA with Sidak's multiple comparisons tests. Entries here come from immuneACCESS through TCRdb and include only in-frame sequences with V and J called. Some clones fail to appear in such tables; in the studies checked, an unresolved V gene covers under half of the shortfall, and the cause of the remainder is unknown. That table furnishes V, J and clone size, whereas the DNA furnished D and trimming. This sample comprises around 120,000 clones, around 88% of them detected only once. The biggest ten clones account for roughly 7% of the sample.

Trimming at the junction amounts to 7 bases on V and 0 bases on J, and the germline ends lie 7 bases apart. CDR1 SNHLY and CDR2 FYNNEI are derived from the germline V gene. The CDR3 spans 12 residues, from the cysteine through the phenylalanine. The entry retains the CDR3 DNA only, 36 bases that are in frame from base 1. The time point label corresponds to: about 28 days (+/-7) after the second vaccine dose. AZD1222 recipients whose second dose came at about 4 weeks and those whose second dose came at about 12 weeks were combined into one group, since spike-specific TCR depth and breadth did not differ between the two schedules. Vaccinee samples were obtained from the UK trials COV001 and COV002, which included a single-blind randomized controlled phase 2/3 trial of AZD1222 (ChAdOx1 nCoV-19) in healthy adults. For TCRbeta chain sequencing, PBMC samples were collected from trial participants at day 0 and at day 28 after the second dose.

Study-wide findings and limitations: Most participants were white British and females outnumbered males, and the authors suggested that clonal diversity may have been underestimated. Conclusions about previously exposed vaccinees are limited because only 5 or 6 AZD1222 recipients were SARS-CoV-2 seropositive at baseline. The 56-69-year group was small, and its depth increase did not reach significance, likely because of low power. After two AZD1222 doses, spike-specific TCR breadth and depth were significantly higher than at day 0 and than in MenACWY recipients. The vaccine-associated CD4 TCRs covered the entire spike protein, and the dominant responses fell in regions 160-218 and 743-854. Nearly half of unique spike-specific TCRs reportedly recognized epitopes outside regions mutated in the B.1.351 and B.1.1.7 variants. Because no samples from the day 14 peak response were available, repertoires could be characterized only after the peak T cell response.

The sequence links TRBV2 to TRBJ2-7, with an unclear D gene assignment. Sample: peripheral blood, taken 28 days after the second AZD1222 dose. This clonotype was obtained from an adult who received the AZD1222 COVID-19 vaccine. The DNA reads TGTGCCAGCACGACTGACTCCTACGAGCAGTACTTC. It translates as CASTTDSYEQYF.